This passage covers 7 T cell receptor beta chains from one sample sequenced in a study of cytomegalovirus exposure and HLA in healthy donors. PCR involved 60 Vbeta and 13 Jbeta primers. This table comes from immunoSEQ multiplex PCR, and its TCRdb copy is limited to in-frame clones, with some not included. The data hold 75,000 to 90,000 clones, with over 60% observed a single time. Sequenced input: PBMCs. The receptors come from a man aged 35-49 years in good health and CMV-seronegative.

This clone was seen a handful of times. This chain links TRBV18 with TRBJ2-3, with D maybe TRBD2 (6 bases). Germline-derived CDR1 and CDR2 are KGHSH and LQKENI. Trimming took off 3 bases at V and 3 bases at J, with 10 bases between the two ends. There are 14 residues in the CDR3. Here the CDR3 reads CASSPRDFTDTQYF. The CDR3 bases are TGTGCCAGCTCACCTCGGGACTTTACAGATACGCAGTATTTT.

The chain employs TRBV5-6 and TRBJ1-1; D not certain. This CDR3 spans 16 amino acids. CDR1 SGHDT and CDR2 YYEEEE come from the germline V gene. Trimming removed 3 bases from V and 5 bases from J, with 20 bases in between. The DNA for the CDR3 is TGTGCCAGCAGCTCCGGCCGCAAGAAGTCGAGGACTGAAGCTTTCTTT. As protein: CASSSGRKKSRTEAFF.

This chain joins TRBV7-2 and TRBJ1-1; 10 bases align to TRBD1. Germline V lookup: CDR1 SGHTA, CDR2 FQGNSA. Trimming cost V 7 bases and J 1 base; bases outside gene matches: 9. This CDR3 is 16 amino acids long. The CDR3 coding sequence is TGTGCCAGCACCCTGCCCCGGACAGGGGGGAACACTGAAGCTTTCTTT. Protein: CASTLPRTGGNTEAFF.

The chain joins TRBV10-3 to TRBJ1-2, with 8 bases fitting TRBD1. Germline-derived CDR1 and CDR2 are ENHRY and SYGVKD. The CDR3 covers 14 residues. The trim removed 2 bases at V and 7 bases at J, leaving 6 bases unmatched. CDR3 nucleotide sequence: TGTGCCATCAGTGAGCTGGACAGGGCTAGTGGCTACACCTTC. Encoded protein: CAISELDRASGYTF.

This sequence joins TRBV5-4 and TRBJ1-2; 7 bases align to TRBD1. CDR3 length: 16 residues. Trimming at V came to 3 bases and at J to 5 bases, leaving 13 bases not matched to a gene. The V gene's germline CDR1 is SGHNT and CDR2 YYREEE (reference sequence). Here the CDR3 DNA reads TGTGCCAGCAGCTCGGCCATGGACAGGTCGTCGTATGGCTACACCTTC. Translation gives CASSSAMDRSSYGYTF. Complete variable domain (other parts from reference TRBV5-4 and TRBJ1-2): ETGVTQSPTHLIKTRGQQVTLRCSSQSGHNTVSWYQQALGQGPQFIFQYYREEENGRGNFPPRFSGLQFPNYSSELNVNALELDDSALYLCASSSAMDRSSYGYTFGSGTRLTVV.

This chain joins TRBV5-8 and TRBJ1-4; a possible D gene is TRBD1 (6 bases). V lost 2 bases, J lost 6 bases, and 11 bases lay in between. CDR3 length: 14 amino acids. Germline CDR1 and CDR2: SGHTS and YDEGEE. CDR3 protein: CASSLSQGDEKLFF. In nucleotides, the CDR3 is TGTGCCAGCAGCTTATCACAGGGAGATGAAAAACTGTTTTTT.

V is TRBV7-2 and J is TRBJ2-3, with 8 bases lining up with TRBD2. This CDR3 contains 13 residues. Germline V CDR1 and CDR2: SGHTA, FQGNSA. The ends lost 8 bases at V and 1 base at J; junction bases unmatched: 2. The CDR3 region is CASLLAGTDTQYF. The DNA for the CDR3 is TGTGCCAGCTTACTAGCGGGCACAGATACGCAGTATTTT. The full variable domain, rest sourced from reference TRBV7-2 and TRBJ2-3, is GAGVSQSPSNKVTEKGKDVELRCDPISGHTALYWYRQSLGQGLEFLIYFQGNSAPDKSGLPSDRFSAERTGGSVSTLTIQRTQQEDSAVYLCASLLAGTDTQYFGPGTRLTVL.